These 25 T cell receptor beta chains came from one sample sequenced in a study of blood T cell repertoires in COVID-19. Measured with immunoSEQ multiplex PCR; TCRdb has only the in-frame clones, and not every one. The table has over 250,000 clones, about nine tenths seen once. Sequenced sample: peripheral blood. Every receptor here comes from a woman aged 45 to 65 with COVID-19, enrolled during active disease.

The rearrangement uses TRBV7-2 and TRBJ2-7, with D hard to call. V was trimmed by 4 bases and J by 4 bases, leaving 11 bases between them. CDR3 length: 13 residues. CDR1 and CDR2 from the germline V gene are SGHTA and FQGNSA. As DNA, the CDR3 is TGTGCCAGCAGCTCCAGGTATCGGTACGAGCAGTACTTC. This sequence encodes CASSSRYRYEQYF.

The V gene is TRBV12-3 or TRBV12-4, the J gene TRBJ1-2, with 7 bases matching TRBD1. V trimming: 8 bases; J trimming: 8 bases; junction bases outside the gene matches: 8. The CDR3 runs 12 residues. The DNA of the CDR3 is TGTGCCAGCCACCAGGGGGTCTACGGCTACACCTTC. Protein: CASHQGVYGYTF.

This chain joins TRBV7-2 and TRBJ2-3; 7 nucleotides align to TRBD2. The germline V gene has CDR1 SGHTA and CDR2 FQGNSA. The CDR3 extends over 16 amino acids. Germline trimming cut 5 bases from V and 0 bases from J; bases unmatched to any gene: 8. CDR3 nucleotides: TGTGCCAGCAGCCGTGGCGGGGGTACTAGCACAGATACGCAGTATTTT. The encoded protein is CASSRGGGTSTDTQYF.

This rearrangement joins TRBV29-1 to TRBJ2-7; TRBD2 agrees at 9 bases. The CDR3 is made up of 15 amino acids. The J segment lost 5 bases and the V segment lost 3 bases, leaving 11 bases of the junction unmatched. The germline CDR1 and CDR2 sequences are SQVTM and ANQGSEA. Here the CDR3 reads CSVDVGGRAHDEQYF. The CDR3 nucleotides are TGCAGCGTTGATGTGGGCGGGAGGGCCCACGACGAGCAGTACTTC.

V is TRBV5-5 and J is TRBJ2-3; TRBD2 aligns across 9 bases. The CDR3 is 16 residues long. Germline V gene data show CDR1 as SGHKS and CDR2 as YYEKEE (reference sequence). Trimming cost V 2 bases and J 0 bases; bases outside gene matches: 4. The CDR3 loop is CASSFPGLASTDTQYF. DNA of the CDR3: TGTGCCAGCAGCTTTCCGGGACTAGCTAGCACAGATACGCAGTATTTT.

The V gene is TRBV7-2, the J gene TRBJ1-1; 7 bases fit TRBD1. The CDR3 runs 15 residues. J lost 5 bases, V lost 4 bases, and 10 bases had no gene match. Germline CDR1 SGHTA, CDR2 FQGNSA. The CDR3: CASSSIPGTATEAFF. The CDR3 DNA is TGTGCCAGCAGCTCGATCCCGGGGACAGCTACTGAAGCTTTCTTT.

This chain uses TRBV9 with TRBJ1-5; weak D call: TRBD1 (6 bases). Trimming took off 5 bases at V and 6 bases at J, with 12 bases between the two ends. CDR1 and CDR2 (germline): SGDLS, YYNGEE. This CDR3 contains 13 residues. The CDR3 DNA follows: TGTGCCAGCAGTGGGGGCCTTACTCAGCCCCAGCATTTT. Translated: CASSGGLTQPQHF.

The gene calls are TRBV6-5 and TRBJ2-7; 8 positions agree with TRBD2. Germline V CDR1 and CDR2: MNHEY, SVGAGI. This CDR3 is 13 amino acids long. V shed 10 bases, J shed 0 bases, and the junction held 5 bases outside the gene matches. CDR3 protein: CATQRGISYEQYF. CDR3 DNA: TGTGCCACCCAGCGGGGGATCTCCTACGAGCAGTACTTC.

The chain is built from TRBV3-1 (or the pseudogene TRBV3-2) and TRBJ1-3; D is unresolved. The CDR3 loop spans 13 amino acids. Trimming stripped 5 bases from V and 4 bases from J, with 9 bases between. The germline gives CDR1 LGHDT, CDR2 YNNKEL (reference sequence). The CDR3: CASSAISGNTIYF. In DNA, the CDR3 is TGTGCCAGCAGCGCGATTTCCGGAAACACCATATATTTT.

This chain connects TRBV18 to TRBJ2-1; D possibly corresponds to TRBD2 (5 bases). V shed 3 bases and J shed 2 bases, with 14 bases lying between them. Germline V gene sequence: CDR1 KGHSH, CDR2 LQKENI. The length of the CDR3 is 16 residues. This chain's CDR3 is CASSPLEGSAYNEQFF. CDR3 sequence (DNA): TGTGCCAGCTCACCCCTTGAGGGTTCCGCCTACAATGAGCAGTTCTTC.

This clone came up once. The chain is built from TRBV10-1 and TRBJ2-5; 9 bases match TRBD1. The CDR3 runs to 14 residues. Germline trimming cut 11 bases from V and 4 bases from J; bases unmatched to any gene: 11. Germline V gene lookup returns CDR1 WNHNN and CDR2 SYGVQD (reference sequence). CDR3 residues: CASSGTGMTETQYF. In nucleotides, the CDR3 is TGCGCCTCCTCCGGGACAGGGATGACAGAGACCCAGTACTTC.

V is TRBV3-1 (or the pseudogene TRBV3-2) and J is TRBJ2-1; TRBD2 matches at 9 bases. Germline V gene lookup returns CDR1 LGHDT and CDR2 YNNKEL (reference sequence). This CDR3 spans 17 amino acids. The J segment lost 4 bases and the V segment lost 1 base, leaving 8 bases of the junction unmatched. The CDR3 loop is CASSQASSGRGYNEQFF. The CDR3 DNA sequence: TGTGCCAGCAGCCAAGCCAGTAGCGGGAGAGGATACAATGAGCAGTTCTTC.

About this clone: A read error may account for a junction end that differs from germline. The V gene is TRBV2, the J gene TRBJ2-7, with TRBD2 matching 12 bases. The CDR3 has 13 residues. In germline, CDR1 is SNHLY, CDR2 FYNNEI. The CDR3, as DNA: TGTGCCAGCAGTGAACTAGCGGGAGGGCCTCGGAACTTC. Protein sequence: CASSELAGGPRNF. Together with reference TRBV2 and TRBJ2-7, the CDR3 gives the full variable domain: EPEVTQTPSHQVTQMGQEVILRCVPISNHLYFYWYRQILGQKVEFLVSFYNNEISEKSEIFDDQFSVERPDGSNFTLKIRSTKLEDSAMYFCASSELAGGPRNFGPGTRLTVT.

The CDR3 DNA sequence: TGTGCCAGCTCATCGTCTAGCGGGAGAAGGAATGAGCAGTTCTTC. Its translation is CASSSSSGRRNEQFF. The V and J genes are TRBV18 and TRBJ2-1; 10 positions match TRBD2. Germline CDR1 and CDR2: KGHSH and LQKENI. J gave up 7 bases and V 5 bases, and 8 bases lay outside the gene matches. The CDR3 runs to 15 residues.

As for this clone: Germline is not matched at one junction end, which may reflect a read error. This chain links TRBV30 with TRBJ2-5, with TRBD2 matching 7 bases. The CDR3 runs to 9 residues. The germline gives CDR1 GTSNPN, CDR2 SVGIG (reference sequence). CDR3 sequence (DNA): TGTGCCTGGAAAAGAGCGGGGAACTTC. Its translation is CAWKRAGNF.

V is TRBV27 and J is TRBJ1-1; a possible D gene is TRBD1 (5 bases). This CDR3 contains 14 residues. Germline V lookup: CDR1 MNHEY, CDR2 SMNVEV (reference sequence). The ends were cut back, 2 bases at V and 1 base at J, with 8 bases in the middle. DNA for the CDR3: TGTGCCAGCAGTTTACAGGGAGGGAACACTGAAGCTTTCTTT. It translates to CASSLQGGNTEAFF.

This clone has only one observation. The chain combines TRBV30 with TRBJ1-2; D gene uncertain. This CDR3 spans 12 amino acids. V was pared by 7 bases and J by 8 bases, with 17 bases between. CDR1 is GTSNPN and CDR2 is SVGIG in the germline V gene (reference sequence). The CDR3 DNA sequence: TGTGCCTCAACGACCGGGGTGATCGGCTACACCTTC. It is translated as CASTTGVIGYTF.

This chain links TRBV4-3 with TRBJ2-1; 7 bases are shared with TRBD2. Germline V gives CDR1 LGHNA, CDR2 YSLEER. The ends lost 0 bases at V and 9 bases at J; junction bases unmatched: 8. CDR3 size: 15 residues. The CDR3, as DNA: TGCGCCAGCAGCCAAGAATGGGGGGGGAAGGGTGAGCAGTTCTTC. Translation gives CASSQEWGGKGEQFF.

The CDR3 protein is CASGPDRGGDQPQHF. The CDR3 bases are TGTGCTAGTGGTCCAGACAGGGGAGGTGATCAGCCCCAGCATTTT. This chain links TRBV12-5 with TRBJ1-5, with 8 bases that match TRBD1. The germline CDR1 and CDR2 sequences are LGHNT and FRNRAP. The J segment lost 5 bases and the V segment lost 5 bases, leaving 8 bases of the junction unmatched. The CDR3 is 15 amino acids.

The V and J genes are TRBV10-3 and TRBJ2-7, with TRBD1 identical over 8 bases. This CDR3 is 14 amino acids long. V dropped 5 bases and J dropped 0; count of bases not matched to a gene: 3. Germline loops: CDR1 ENHRY, CDR2 SYGVKD. The CDR3 nucleotides read TGTGCCATCAGTTCAGGGGGCACCTCCTACGAGCAGTACTTC. Translated, it gives CAISSGGTSYEQYF.

The rearrangement joins TRBV12-3 or TRBV12-4 to TRBJ1-1; the match to TRBD1 covers 8 bases. Losses at the gene ends were 8 bases for V and 3 bases for J; bases not matched to a gene: 5. The CDR3 runs to 13 residues. The chain's CDR3 is CASGQGWDTEAFF. The CDR3 DNA is TGTGCCAGCGGACAGGGCTGGGACACTGAAGCTTTCTTT.

This clone was detected only once. The chain joins TRBV19 to TRBJ1-3, with D possibly TRBD1 on 6 matching bases. Germline loops: CDR1 LNHDA, CDR2 SQIVND (reference sequence). Trimming removed 3 bases from V and 1 base from J, with 10 bases in between. The length of the CDR3 is 15 residues. This CDR3 reads CASSIRQGSGNTIYF. Here the CDR3 DNA reads TGTGCCAGTAGTATTAGGCAGGGGTCTGGAAACACCATATATTTT.

This clone was found once. The chain carries TRBV19 and TRBJ1-4, with D perhaps matching TRBD1 (6 bases). This CDR3 has 13 residues. V was trimmed by 6 bases and J by 3 bases, leaving 8 bases between them. Germline-derived CDR1 and CDR2 are LNHDA and SQIVND (reference sequence). CDR3 DNA sequence: TGTGCCAGTAGCGACAGGCCTAATGAAAAACTGTTTTTT. This encodes CASSDRPNEKLFF.

The rearrangement joins TRBV25-1 to TRBJ1-5; the D is unclear. Germline CDR1 is MGHDK and CDR2 is SYGVNS. V was cut by 2 bases and J by 0 bases, with 11 bases left in between. The CDR3 loop spans 16 amino acids. The CDR3 sequence: CASSEDRGNSNQPQHF. DNA of the CDR3: TGTGCCAGCAGTGAAGATAGAGGGAATAGCAATCAGCCCCAGCATTTT.

V usage is TRBV29-1 and J usage is TRBJ1-4; 10 positions match TRBD1. Germline values: CDR1 SQVTM, CDR2 ANQGSEA. This CDR3 spans 11 amino acids. V dropped 7 bases and J dropped 14; count of bases not matched to a gene: 7. The CDR3 nucleotides read TGCAGCGCTACTCCGGGACAGGGGCTGTTTTTT. It specifies CSATPGQGLFF.